The 9 T cell receptor beta chains reported below all come from one sample, sequenced in a study of T cells in Graves' hyperthyroidism and ophthalmopathy. RNA transcripts yielded amplified TCR beta CDR3 regions. With the HTBI primer set, the TCR CDR3 went through a first round of RT-PCR. Each CDR3 protein gets one entry after TCRdb re-called the multiplex PCR reads with MiXCR. The table shows 400,000 to 450,000 distinct CDR3 sequences, with over 12% occurring only once. What was sequenced was blood. Source of these receptors: a man between 18 and 29 years old with Graves' ophthalmopathy.

This clonotype has just a few counts. The chain combines TRBV5-1 with TRBJ1-2; D remains unclear. This CDR3 has 14 residues. Germline lookup yields CDR1 SGHRS and CDR2 YFSETQ. V dropped 0 bases and J dropped 8 bases, with 14 bases sitting between them. CDR3 sequence reads: CASSLEQLLRGYTF. The CDR3 region has the DNA TGCGCCAGCAGCTTGGAACAGCTTCTCCGAGGCTACACCTTC.

This clonotype has at least ten counts. J is TRBJ2-3 and V is TRBV7-9; a possible D gene is TRBD2 (6 bases). CDR1 SEHNR and CDR2 FQNEAQ come from the germline V gene (reference sequence). V shed 8 bases and J shed 2 bases, with 17 bases lying between them. The CDR3 extends over 15 amino acids. CDR3 protein: CASSRGTPTTDTQYF. The CDR3 coding sequence is TGTGCCAGCTCCCGCGGGACCCCAACCACAGATACGCAGTATTTT.

This clonotype showed up many times. J is TRBJ2-7 and V is TRBV5-1; 7 nucleotides align to TRBD1. The length of the CDR3 is 15 residues. With V trimmed by 4 bases and J by 4 bases, 11 bases remained unmatched. Per the germline V gene, CDR1 is SGHRS and CDR2 is YFSETQ. CDR3 sequence reads: CASSMGQSVGYEQYF. CDR3 nucleotide sequence: TGCGCCAGCAGCATGGGACAGTCGGTAGGGTACGAGCAGTACTTC.

This clonotype occurred many times. V gene TRBV7-8 combines with J gene TRBJ2-1; a weak D match, TRBD2 (6 bases). With 8 bases removed from V and 10 bases from J, the gap between germline ends came to 27 bases. CDR3 length: 16 residues. CDR1 SGHVS and CDR2 FQNEAQ come from the germline V gene. CDR3 residues: CASSGGLEEGLGEQFF. CDR3 DNA: TGTGCCAGCTCCGGGGGATTGGAGGAGGGTTTGGGGGAGCAGTTCTTC.

This clonotype came up a few times. This chain links TRBV4-2 with TRBJ2-7, with TRBD2 matching over 9 bases. CDR1 is LGHNA, CDR2 YNFKEQ, per germline. With V trimmed by 0 bases and J by 4 bases, 7 bases remained unmatched. This CDR3 contains 16 residues. CDR3 residues: CASSQDRIAGDYEQYF. CDR3 bases: TGTGCCAGCAGCCAAGATCGAATAGCGGGAGATTACGAGCAGTACTTC.

This clonotype was counted once. The rearrangement uses TRBV5-1 and TRBJ2-1; maybe TRBD2 (7 bases). Trimming stripped 0 bases from V and 5 bases from J, with 9 bases between. The CDR3 covers 14 residues. Germline V CDR1 and CDR2: SGHRS, YFSETQ. CDR3 residues: CASSLGGGDNEQFF. CDR3 bases: TGCGCCAGCAGCTTGGGCGGGGGCGACAATGAGCAGTTCTTC.

The rearrangement uses TRBV30 and TRBJ1-3, with D maybe TRBD1 (5 bases). Per germline, CDR1 GTSNPN and CDR2 SVGIG (reference sequence). V lost 3 bases and J 4 bases, leaving 10 bases between the germline ends. The CDR3 has 13 residues. The CDR3 protein is CAWSQGRGNTIYF. In DNA, the CDR3 is TGTGCCTGGAGCCAGGGCAGGGGAAACACCATATATTTT.

This clonotype was detected only a few times. CDR3 in amino acids: CSASTGGYGYTF. The CDR3, as DNA: TGCAGTGCTAGCACAGGGGGGTATGGCTACACCTTC. This chain uses TRBV20-1 with TRBJ1-2; 8 bases are a match to TRBD1. Germline CDR1 is DFQATT and CDR2 is SNEGSKA (reference sequence). The CDR3 runs to 12 residues. V lost 3 bases and J lost 5; bases outside the gene matches: 2.

The genes are TRBV4-2 and TRBJ2-3; tentatively, D is TRBD2 (5 bases). Looked up from germline, CDR1 is LGHNA and CDR2 is YNFKEQ. The germline V and J ends were trimmed by 1 base and 2 bases, with 13 bases remaining between them. This CDR3 region has 16 residues. CDR3 loop: CASSQVKTIPTDTQYF. CDR3 DNA sequence: TGTGCCAGCAGCCAAGTTAAGACTATCCCCACAGATACGCAGTATTTT.